This T cell receptor (beta chain) was sequenced during a study of cytomegalovirus exposure and HLA in healthy donors. Study-wide points: Donors belonging to an Asian-associated ancestry cluster reportedly showed fewer N-insertions in productive TCRs than the roughly 680-donor mean, according to what a later analysis found.

The CDR3 loop spans 18 amino acids. The V end lost 5 bases, the J end lost 0 bases, and 17 bases lay between the germline ends. Germline CDR1 MNHEY, CDR2 SMNVEV (reference sequence). With 60 Vbeta and 13 Jbeta primers, the PCR was carried out. TCRdb's copy holds only in-frame clones and misses some; the assay was immunoSEQ multiplex PCR. Of roughly 190,000 clones in the sample, about 9% are singletons; the top ten hold roughly 1.3%. This clone was found a few times. Its antigen is still unknown. Sequences were obtained from PBMCs. The chain uses TRBV27 and TRBJ2-6, with unresolved D. The sequence was collected from a woman aged 25 to 39 in good health and CMV-seropositive. The DNA of the CDR3 is TGTGCCAGCAGTCAATCCCGACATACTTACTCTGGGGCCAACGTCCTGACTTTC. Encoded protein: CASSQSRHTYSGANVLTF. The whole variable domain, remainder taken from reference TRBV27 and TRBJ2-6, is EAQVTQNPRYLITVTGKKLTVTCSQNMNHEYMSWYRQDPGLGLRQIYYSMNVEVTDKGDVPEGYKVSRKEKRNFPLILESPSPNQTSLYFCASSQSRHTYSGANVLTFGAGSRLTVL.